The next 20 T cell receptor beta chains were all read from a single sample in a study of PD-1 blockade in classical Hodgkin lymphoma. The data were produced by immunoSEQ multiplex PCR, yet TCRdb's version contains in-frame clones alone and is incomplete. Of roughly 32,000 clones listed, roughly 82% were seen once; the top ten hold 30% to 35%. Every patient had relapsed following autologous stem cell transplantation, and cohorts differed in brentuximab vedotin exposure. The sample was peripheral blood mononuclear cells (PBMCs), taken at baseline. These receptors were taken from a human donor with classical Hodgkin lymphoma.

In DNA form, the CDR3 reads TGTGCCAGCAGTGGGACAGGGGGCGATCAGCCCCAGCATTTT. Its protein is CASSGTGGDQPQHF. The rearrangement joins TRBV2 to TRBJ1-5, with 11 nucleotides matching TRBD1. The junction had 1 base not matched to a gene; V was cut back by 4 bases and J by 5 bases. The germline gives CDR1 SNHLY, CDR2 FYNNEI. CDR3 length: 14 amino acids.

The rearrangement links TRBV11-1 to TRBJ1-2, with D hard to call. This CDR3 has 14 amino acids. Germline lookup yields CDR1 SGHAT and CDR2 FQDESV (reference sequence). Trimming left V 2 bases short and J 4 bases short, with 11 bases between. The CDR3 DNA reads as TGTGCCAGCAGCTTATTGGGGTCCGGCTATGGCTACACCTTC. Translated, it gives CASSLLGSGYGYTF.

This chain joins TRBV7-2 and TRBJ1-2; 7 bases map to TRBD1. V trimming: 5 bases; J trimming: 0 bases; junction bases outside the gene matches: 3. In germline, CDR1 is SGHTA, CDR2 FQGNSA. The CDR3 is 14 residues long. CDR3 region: CASSDRAANYGYTF. The CDR3 nucleotides are TGTGCCAGCAGCGACAGGGCGGCTAACTATGGCTACACCTTC.

This clone counts as medium-sized (0.01 to 0.1%). The J gene is TRBJ1-2, the V gene TRBV6-5, with unresolved D. Germline values: CDR1 MNHEY, CDR2 SVGAGI. This CDR3 has 13 residues. The germline V and J ends were trimmed by 7 bases and 7 bases, with 16 bases remaining between them. CDR3 coding DNA: TGTGCCAGCACGGACGCATCCCGCGGTGGCTACACCTTC. Its translation is CASTDASRGGYTF.

The chain has TRBV18 and TRBJ1-5, with D tentatively TRBD1 (6 bases). Trimming left V 3 bases short and J 7 bases short, with 16 bases between. The CDR3 sequence is 15 residues long. Germline lookup yields CDR1 KGHSH and CDR2 LQKENI. The CDR3 bases are TGTGCCAGCTCACCCTCCACAGGGTTTGACCAGCCCCAGCATTTT. This encodes CASSPSTGFDQPQHF.

The V and J genes are TRBV2 and TRBJ2-5; 10 bases line up with TRBD1. The trim removed 6 bases at V and 6 bases at J, leaving 13 bases unmatched. This CDR3 region has 16 residues. Germline CDR1 and CDR2: SNHLY and FYNNEI. The CDR3 nucleotides read TGTGCCAGCAGGGGTCCGGGACAGGGGAAGAAAAAGACCCAGTACTTC. Amino acid sequence: CASRGPGQGKKKTQYF.

This clone was observed once. This sequence joins TRBV6-5 and TRBJ1-4, with D maybe TRBD1 (5 bases). V was clipped by 0 bases and J by 8 bases, with 16 bases between them. CDR3 length: 16 residues. Germline CDR1 and CDR2: MNHEY and SVGAGI. The CDR3 is CASSYSGSQGGEKLFF. In DNA form, the CDR3 reads TGTGCCAGCAGTTACTCGGGAAGCCAGGGTGGGGAAAAACTGTTTTTT.

This chain uses TRBV5-6 with TRBJ2-3; 9 nucleotides align to TRBD2. This CDR3 contains 19 residues. Germline V gene lookup returns CDR1 SGHDT and CDR2 YYEEEE. J gave up 3 bases and V 4 bases, and 18 bases lay outside the gene matches. The CDR3 protein is CASSGEPWNLAGLTDTQYF. The CDR3 nucleotides are TGTGCCAGCAGCGGGGAGCCCTGGAATCTAGCGGGGCTGACAGATACGCAGTATTTT.

This clone was picked up a small number of times. CDR3 nucleotide sequence: TGTGCCAGCACCCATGGGCTTAGTGGCTACACCTTC. Translating it yields CASTHGLSGYTF. V and J are TRBV9 and TRBJ1-2, with no clear D. This CDR3 region has 12 residues. Trimming took 6 bases from V and 7 from J, leaving 13 bases between them. Germline values: CDR1 SGDLS, CDR2 YYNGEE. Full variable domain (rest looked up from reference TRBV9 and TRBJ1-2): DSGVTQTPKHLITATGQRVTLRCSPRSGDLSVYWYQQSLDQGLQFLIQYYNGEERAKGNILERFSAQQFPDLHSELNLSSLELGDSALYFCASTHGLSGYTFGSGTRLTVV.

This clone was detected a few times. The chain is built from TRBV6-5 and TRBJ2-7, with D uncertain. This CDR3 spans 15 amino acids. Trimming left V 0 bases short and J 3 bases short, with 12 bases between. Germline CDR1 is MNHEY and CDR2 is SVGAGI. CDR3 DNA sequence: TGTGCCAGCAGTTACTCGGCTCCAGAGTTCTACGAGCAGTACTTC. This gives the protein CASSYSAPEFYEQYF.

The chain uses TRBV27 and TRBJ1-4, with 10 positions matching TRBD1. Germline CDR1 and CDR2: MNHEY and SMNVEV (reference sequence). Trimming at V came to 5 bases and at J to 6 bases, leaving 6 bases not matched to a gene. This CDR3 region has 15 residues. The CDR3 sequence is CASSPGTGDYEKLFF. In DNA form, the CDR3 reads TGTGCCAGCAGTCCGGGGACAGGGGACTATGAAAAACTGTTTTTT.

This chain connects TRBV9 to TRBJ2-2, with D possibly being TRBD2 (6 bases). The CDR3 covers 13 residues. CDR1 and CDR2 from the germline V gene are SGDLS and YYNGEE. Trimming took 2 bases from V and 13 from J, leaving 15 bases between them. DNA for the CDR3: TGTGCCAGCAGCGTCCCGGAGGGTCGGAGGCTGTTTTTT. Translated, it gives CASSVPEGRRLFF.

This clone was detected a few times. The chain carries TRBV30 and TRBJ1-1; maybe TRBD1 (6 bases). The germline V gene encodes CDR1 GTSNPN and CDR2 SVGIG (reference sequence). The CDR3 is 13 amino acids. V was clipped by 2 bases and J by 4 bases, with 11 bases between them. CDR3 amino acids: CAWSTTGSTEAFF. The CDR3 bases are TGTGCCTGGAGTACCACAGGGTCCACTGAAGCTTTCTTT. Using reference TRBV30 and TRBJ1-1 for the parts outside the CDR3, the full variable domain is SQTIHQWPATLVQPVGSPLSLECTVEGTSNPNLYWYRQAAGRGLQLLFYSVGIGQISSEVPQNLSASRPQDRQFILSSKKLLLSDSGFYLCAWSTTGSTEAFFGQGTRLTVV.

This clone was counted between two and nine times. The chain links TRBV7-2 to TRBJ2-5; D uncertain. CDR3 length: 13 residues. Germline loops: CDR1 SGHTA, CDR2 FQGNSA. V shed 1 base and J shed 2 bases, with 5 bases lying between them. The CDR3 DNA is TGTGCCAGCAGCTTAGTACAACAAGAGACCCAGTACTTC. This translates into CASSLVQQETQYF.

The rearrangement links TRBV4-3 to TRBJ2-1; 7 bases agree with TRBD1. V dropped 0 bases and J dropped 15; count of bases not matched to a gene: 14. Germline V gene lookup returns CDR1 LGHNA and CDR2 YSLEER. The CDR3 contains 15 residues. This chain's CDR3 is CASSQERHQTGSPFF. The CDR3 DNA is TGCGCCAGCAGCCAAGAACGCCATCAGACAGGGTCTCCGTTCTTC.

The chain links TRBV18 to TRBJ1-5; tentatively, D is TRBD1 (5 bases). This CDR3 spans 13 amino acids. V lost 2 bases to trimming and J lost 5 bases, with 7 bases between them. CDR1 and CDR2 (germline): KGHSH, LQKENI. CDR3 bases: TGTGCCAGCTCACCAGGGACTCATCAGCCCCAGCATTTT. It translates to CASSPGTHQPQHF. Filled out from reference TRBV18 and TRBJ1-5, the complete variable domain reads NAGVMQNPRHLVRRRGQEARLRCSPMKGHSHVYWYRQLPEEGLKFMVYLQKENIIDESGMPKERFSAEFPKEGPSILRIQQVVRGDSAAYFCASSPGTHQPQHFGDGTRLSIL.

As to this clone: An end of the junction does not agree with germline; a read error may underlie this. The chain couples TRBV7-7 to TRBJ2-1; D may match TRBD1 or TRBD2 (5 bases each). The length of the CDR3 is 14 residues. Per the germline V gene, CDR1 is SSHAT and CDR2 is FNYEAQ (reference sequence). The CDR3 spells CASSLAMGDNEQFF. The CDR3 DNA reads as TGTGCTAGCAGCTTAGCGATGGGGGACAATGAGCAGTTCTTC. Complete variable domain (other parts from reference TRBV7-7 and TRBJ2-1): GAGVSQSPRYKVTKRGQDVTLRCDPISSHATLYWYQQALGQGPEFLTYFNYEAQPDKSGLPSDRFSAERPEGSISTLTIQRTEQRDSAMYRCASSLAMGDNEQFFGPGTRLTVL.

V is TRBV7-2 and J is TRBJ2-7, with D perhaps TRBD1 (6 bases). CDR3 size: 14 residues. Germline V gives CDR1 SGHTA, CDR2 FQGNSA. V was trimmed by 1 base and J by 7 bases, leaving 14 bases between them. The CDR3 here is CASSLDGTTGEQYF. CDR3 coding DNA: TGTGCCAGCAGCTTAGACGGGACAACGGGGGAGCAGTACTTC.

CDR3: CASSPTGMGGSNQPQHF. The CDR3 region has the DNA TGTGCCAGCAGTCCTACAGGGATGGGAGGAAGCAATCAGCCCCAGCATTTT. The chain uses TRBV7-2 and TRBJ1-5; TRBD1 might be the D (6 bases). The germline V gene has CDR1 SGHTA and CDR2 FQGNSA. Trimming removed 6 bases from V and 1 base from J, with 19 bases in between. This CDR3 has 17 residues.

This rearrangement joins TRBV10-3 to TRBJ2-3; D remains unclear. CDR3 size: 13 residues. V was shortened by 8 bases and J by 6 bases, with 15 bases between the two germline ends. In germline, CDR1 is ENHRY, CDR2 SYGVKD. DNA for the CDR3: TGTGCCATCGGAGATAACTCTCGCGATACGCAGTATTTT. This gives the protein CAIGDNSRDTQYF.